This TCR beta chain was documented in a study of blood T cell repertoires in COVID-19. For the study at large: Italy, Spain and the United States were the sources of the convalescent and acute COVID-19 samples. T cells, B-cell-depleted T cells, or PBMCs provided the cDNA or gDNA that served as material.

There are a few counts of this clone. As handled by the study authors: Amplification of reference gene primers was used by the study to estimate nucleated cell counts. TCRdb's copy holds only in-frame clones and misses some; the assay was immunoSEQ multiplex PCR. V and J calls and clone size are those listed in that table; D and trimming were worked out from the DNA. The repertoire holds about 80,000 clones, with roughly 85% as singletons. The CDR3 totals 17 residues. CDR1 is LGHNT and CDR2 is FRNRAP in the germline V gene. V trimming: 1 base; J trimming: 6 bases; junction bases outside the gene matches: 13.

The rearrangement uses TRBV12-5 and TRBJ1-1, with 8 bases matching TRBD1. This receptor was identified in a woman aged 70 to 79 with acute or convalescent COVID-19. Sequencing was carried out using peripheral blood. This CDR3 reads CASGLALLGQGIPEAFF. In DNA form, the CDR3 reads TGTGCTAGTGGTTTGGCCCTCCTAGGACAGGGTATCCCTGAAGCTTTCTTT.